A selection of T cell receptor beta chains follows, all from one sample in a study of blood T cell repertoires in COVID-19. The table came from immunoSEQ multiplex PCR; TCRdb's copy has only in-frame clones and leaves some out. This sample carries fewer than 300,000 clones, 80% to 95% of them seen once, and the ten largest clones take about 2.2%. Sequencing input: peripheral blood. Receptor source: a woman under 40 with COVID-19, enrolled during active disease. CDR3s include the opening cysteine and the closing phenylalanine or tryptophan. D genes are given only for firm matches. Size is omitted from some rows. Given values are once, few, many or a class for expanded clones.

clone_size: NA
j_call: TRBJ2-7
d_call: TRBD1
v_call: TRBV6-1
cdr3_length: 15
cdr3_nt: TGTGCCAGCAGTGATGGACAGGGGGCTTCTCAGGAGCAGTACTTC
cdr3_aa: CASSDGQGASQEQYF

clone_size: NA
j_call: TRBJ1-6
d_call: NA
v_call: TRBV2
cdr3_length: 15
cdr3_nt: TGTGCCAGCAGAAGAGAAAGCTCCTATAATTCACCCCTCCACTTT
cdr3_aa: CASRRESSYNSPLHF

clone_size: NA
j_call: TRBJ1-2
d_call: NA
v_call: TRBV6-6
cdr3_length: 15
cdr3_nt: TGTGCCAGCAGTTACTCGAATAGGGGGTACTATGGCTACACCTTC
cdr3_aa: CASSYSNRGYYGYTF

clone_size: NA
j_call: TRBJ2-3
d_call: TRBD2
v_call: TRBV11-2
cdr3_length: 17
cdr3_nt: TGTGCCAGCAGCTCCGGACTAGCGGGAGCCCACACAGATACGCAGTATTTT
cdr3_aa: CASSSGLAGAHTDTQYF

clone_size: NA
j_call: TRBJ1-2
d_call: TRBD1
v_call: TRBV20-1
cdr3_length: 14
cdr3_nt: TGCAGTGCTAGTCGTTTGACAGGGAACTATGGCTACACCTTC
cdr3_aa: CSASRLTGNYGYTF

clone_size: NA
j_call: TRBJ1-1
d_call: NA
v_call: TRBV3-1/TRBV3-2
cdr3_length: 13
cdr3_nt: TGTGCCAGCAGCCAGGGGAGGAACACTGAAGCTTTCTTT
cdr3_aa: CASSQGRNTEAFF

clone_size: NA
j_call: TRBJ1-1
d_call: NA
v_call: TRBV28
cdr3_length: 14
cdr3_nt: TGTGCCAGCAGGCGGGGGGAAAGTTTCACTGAAGCTTTCTTT
cdr3_aa: CASRRGESFTEAFF

clone_size: NA
j_call: TRBJ1-1
d_call: NA
v_call: TRBV15
cdr3_length: 19
cdr3_nt: TGTGCCACCAGCAAAGACCCGACCCGCTGGGGGACTGGGGACACTGAAGCTTTCTTT
cdr3_aa: CATSKDPTRWGTGDTEAFF

clone_size: NA
j_call: TRBJ1-6
d_call: TRBD1
v_call: TRBV5-1
cdr3_length: 15
cdr3_nt: TGCGCCAGCAGCCGGGACAGGGCAATTAATTCACCCCTCCACTTT
cdr3_aa: CASSRDRAINSPLHF

clone_size: NA
j_call: TRBJ1-2
d_call: TRBD1
v_call: TRBV11-2
cdr3_length: 14
cdr3_nt: TGTGCCAGCAGCTTGTGGGGACAGGGCAGCGGCTACACCTTC
cdr3_aa: CASSLWGQGSGYTF

clone_size: NA
j_call: TRBJ1-6
d_call: NA
v_call: TRBV10-3
cdr3_length: 13
cdr3_nt: TGTGCCATCAGTGAGTCCGATAATTCACCCCTCCACTTT
cdr3_aa: CAISESDNSPLHF

clone_size: NA
j_call: TRBJ1-1
d_call: NA
v_call: TRBV3-1/TRBV3-2
cdr3_length: 15
cdr3_nt: TGTGCCAGCAGCCAAAAGACTTTTTCGAACACTGAAGCTTTCTTT
cdr3_aa: CASSQKTFSNTEAFF

clone_size: NA
j_call: TRBJ2-1
d_call: TRBD1
v_call: TRBV3-1/TRBV3-2
cdr3_length: 16
cdr3_nt: TGTGCCAGCAGCCAAGATCCTAAGGGGGCTAACAATGAGCAGTTCTTC
cdr3_aa: CASSQDPKGANNEQFF

clone_size: NA
j_call: TRBJ2-7
d_call: TRBD1
v_call: TRBV12-5
cdr3_length: 13
cdr3_nt: TGTGCTAGTGGACAGACAGGGGCGTGGGAGCAGTACTTC
cdr3_aa: CASGQTGAWEQYF

clone_size: NA
j_call: TRBJ1-2
d_call: TRBD1
v_call: TRBV29-1
cdr3_length: 14
cdr3_nt: TGCAGCGTTCTCCGGGACAGGGGTACTTATGGCTACACCTTC
cdr3_aa: CSVLRDRGTYGYTF

clone_size: NA
j_call: TRBJ1-1
d_call: TRBD1
v_call: TRBV14
cdr3_length: 14
cdr3_nt: TGTGCCAGCAGCAAATCAGGGGGTTGGACTGAAGCTTTCTTT
cdr3_aa: CASSKSGGWTEAFF

clone_size: NA
j_call: TRBJ2-7
d_call: NA
v_call: TRBV4-1
cdr3_length: 15
cdr3_nt: TGCGCCAGCAGCCAACAGGGGTTTGCCCCCTACGAGCAGTACTTC
cdr3_aa: CASSQQGFAPYEQYF

clone_size: NA
j_call: TRBJ2-5
d_call: NA
v_call: TRBV19
cdr3_length: 15
cdr3_nt: TGTGCCAGTAGCCCCCTGTACACCCTCCAAGAGACCCAGTACTTC
cdr3_aa: CASSPLYTLQETQYF

clone_size: NA
j_call: TRBJ2-3
d_call: NA
v_call: TRBV6-6
cdr3_length: 15
cdr3_nt: TGTGCCAGCAGTTATAGGGGGAGATCCGCAGATACGCAGTATTTT
cdr3_aa: CASSYRGRSADTQYF

clone_size: NA
j_call: TRBJ2-3
d_call: TRBD2
v_call: TRBV6-5
cdr3_length: 14
cdr3_nt: TGTGCCAGCAGTTCTAGCGGGAGGTTAGATACGCAGTATTTT
cdr3_aa: CASSSSGRLDTQYF

clone_size: once
j_call: TRBJ2-1
d_call: TRBD2
v_call: TRBV10-3
cdr3_length: 14
cdr3_nt: TGTGCCATCAGTGGACTAGCGGACTACAATGAGCAGTTCTTC
cdr3_aa: CAISGLADYNEQFF

clone_size: NA
j_call: TRBJ1-5
d_call: NA
v_call: TRBV2
cdr3_length: 12
cdr3_nt: TGTGCCAGCACGACAGAGAATCAGCCCCAGCATTTT
cdr3_aa: CASTTENQPQHF

clone_size: few
j_call: TRBJ1-1
d_call: TRBD1
v_call: TRBV19
cdr3_length: 16
cdr3_nt: TGTGCCAGTAGTGCCCGGACAGGGCGGATGGGCACTGAAGCTTTCTTT
cdr3_aa: CASSARTGRMGTEAFF

clone_size: NA
j_call: TRBJ2-1
d_call: NA
v_call: TRBV10-2
cdr3_length: 13
cdr3_nt: TGCGCCAGCACACTAGACTCCTACAATGAGCAGTTCTTC
cdr3_aa: CASTLDSYNEQFF

clone_size: NA
j_call: TRBJ1-5
d_call: NA
v_call: TRBV5-1
cdr3_length: 16
cdr3_nt: TGCGCCAGCAGCTTGGAAGGAGGGGGGGTGAATCAGCCCCAGCATTTT
cdr3_aa: CASSLEGGGVNQPQHF

clone_size: many
j_call: TRBJ2-1
d_call: TRBD1
v_call: TRBV14
cdr3_length: 13
cdr3_nt: TGTGCCAGCAGCCGGGACAGCTACAATGAGCAGTTCTTC
cdr3_aa: CASSRDSYNEQFF

clone_size: NA
j_call: TRBJ2-2
d_call: TRBD2
v_call: TRBV19
cdr3_length: 16
cdr3_nt: TGTGCCAGTAGTATAGGGGGATCGGGAGGGCCCGGGGAGCTGTTTTTT
cdr3_aa: CASSIGGSGGPGELFF

clone_size: once
j_call: TRBJ2-5
d_call: NA
v_call: TRBV6-1
cdr3_length: 14
cdr3_nt: TGTGCCAGCAGTGAAGTCACAGTCCAAGAGACCCAGTACTTC
cdr3_aa: CASSEVTVQETQYF

clone_size: NA
j_call: TRBJ2-5
d_call: NA
v_call: TRBV7-9
cdr3_length: 12
cdr3_nt: TGTGCCAGCAGCTTCATGGAGGAGACCCAGTACTTC
cdr3_aa: CASSFMEETQYF

clone_size: NA
j_call: TRBJ2-5
d_call: NA
v_call: TRBV28
cdr3_length: 11
cdr3_nt: TGTGCCAGCAGTTCACAAGAGACCCAGTACTTC
cdr3_aa: CASSSQETQYF

clone_size: NA
j_call: TRBJ1-2
d_call: NA
v_call: TRBV5-6
cdr3_length: 17
cdr3_nt: TGTGCCAGCAGCTCCCGTCCCCGACAGTCAGCTAACTATGGCTACACCTTC
cdr3_aa: CASSSRPRQSANYGYTF

clone_size: NA
j_call: TRBJ2-7
d_call: TRBD1
v_call: TRBV6-1
cdr3_length: 16
cdr3_nt: TGTGCCAGCAGTGAACGGGACAGGGATCTTCCCTACGAGCAGTACTTC
cdr3_aa: CASSERDRDLPYEQYF

clone_size: NA
j_call: TRBJ2-2
d_call: TRBD2
v_call: TRBV29-1
cdr3_length: 14
cdr3_nt: TGCAGCGTCGCTAGCGGGACCCCCACCGGGGAGCTGTTTTTT
cdr3_aa: CSVASGTPTGELFF

clone_size: NA
j_call: TRBJ2-7
d_call: TRBD2
v_call: TRBV4-1
cdr3_length: 16
cdr3_nt: TGCGCCAGCAGCCAAGATGGGCTAGCGGGTCGCTACGAGCAGTACTTC
cdr3_aa: CASSQDGLAGRYEQYF

clone_size: NA
j_call: TRBJ2-7
d_call: TRBD2
v_call: TRBV19
cdr3_length: 15
cdr3_nt: TGTGCCAGTAGTATCCAGATAGCGGGAGGGTACGAGCAGTACTTC
cdr3_aa: CASSIQIAGGYEQYF

clone_size: once
j_call: TRBJ1-2
d_call: NA
v_call: TRBV18
cdr3_length: 13
cdr3_nt: TGTGCCAGCTCCGAGGAGGGTACCTATGGCTACACCTTC
cdr3_aa: CASSEEGTYGYTF

clone_size: NA
j_call: TRBJ2-3
d_call: TRBD2
v_call: TRBV14
cdr3_length: 16
cdr3_nt: TGTGCCAGCAGCCAGCTACTAGCGGCCGGCACAGATACGCAGTATTTT
cdr3_aa: CASSQLLAAGTDTQYF

clone_size: NA
j_call: TRBJ2-7
d_call: NA
v_call: TRBV15
cdr3_length: 17
cdr3_nt: TGTGCCACCAGCAGAGATAGTACAGGGTTGGGGGCGGGCGAGCAGTACTTC
cdr3_aa: CATSRDSTGLGAGEQYF

clone_size: NA
j_call: TRBJ1-5
d_call: TRBD1
v_call: TRBV28
cdr3_length: 15
cdr3_nt: TGTGCCAGCAGAAGACAGGGGGAGAGCAATCAGCCCCAGCATTTT
cdr3_aa: CASRRQGESNQPQHF

clone_size: NA
j_call: TRBJ2-1
d_call: NA
v_call: TRBV3-1/TRBV3-2
cdr3_length: 16
cdr3_nt: TGTGCCAGCAGCCTTAGCGATAGGCAGGTTGACAATGAGCAGTTCTTC
cdr3_aa: CASSLSDRQVDNEQFF

clone_size: NA
j_call: TRBJ2-1
d_call: NA
v_call: TRBV10-3
cdr3_length: 15
cdr3_nt: TGTGCCATCAGTTACACCGGGACACCGTTGGATGAGCAGTTCTTC
cdr3_aa: CAISYTGTPLDEQFF

clone_size: once
j_call: TRBJ2-1
d_call: TRBD2
v_call: TRBV6-6
cdr3_length: 17
cdr3_nt: TGTGCCAGCAGTCCTCCCCGGGGACTAGCGGGAAATAATGAGCAGTTCTTC
cdr3_aa: CASSPPRGLAGNNEQFF

clone_size: once
j_call: TRBJ1-1
d_call: NA
v_call: TRBV5-4
cdr3_length: 14
cdr3_nt: TGTGCCAGCAGCCGTAGACAGGAAGACACTGAAGCTTTCTTT
cdr3_aa: CASSRRQEDTEAFF

clone_size: NA
j_call: TRBJ2-7
d_call: TRBD2
v_call: TRBV7-2
cdr3_length: 17
cdr3_nt: TGTGCCAGCAGCTTAGGGCTGACTAGCGGAGTACCCTACGAGCAGTACTTC
cdr3_aa: CASSLGLTSGVPYEQYF

clone_size: NA
j_call: TRBJ1-1
d_call: NA
v_call: TRBV6-6
cdr3_length: 13
cdr3_nt: TGTGCCAGCAGTTATGACACCTACACTGAAGCTTTCTTT
cdr3_aa: CASSYDTYTEAFF

clone_size: NA
j_call: TRBJ1-2
d_call: NA
v_call: TRBV28
cdr3_length: 15
cdr3_nt: TGTGCCAGCAGCCCGGTGGGGGCGCGTAACTATGGCTACACCTTC
cdr3_aa: CASSPVGARNYGYTF

clone_size: NA
j_call: TRBJ1-3
d_call: TRBD1
v_call: TRBV18
cdr3_length: 15
cdr3_nt: TGTGCCAGCTCACCCGGACAGGGTTCCGGAAACACCATATATTTT
cdr3_aa: CASSPGQGSGNTIYF

clone_size: NA
j_call: TRBJ2-6
d_call: TRBD1
v_call: TRBV29-1
cdr3_length: 19
cdr3_nt: TGCAGCGTTGAAGTGACAGGGGGAATAAGGCCCTCTGGGGCCAACGTCCTGACTTTC
cdr3_aa: CSVEVTGGIRPSGANVLTF

clone_size: NA
j_call: TRBJ2-2
d_call: TRBD1
v_call: TRBV5-1
cdr3_length: 17
cdr3_nt: TGCGCCAGCAGCTTGGTCGGGACAGGGTATAGCGCCGGGGAGCTGTTTTTT
cdr3_aa: CASSLVGTGYSAGELFF

clone_size: NA
j_call: TRBJ1-1
d_call: TRBD1
v_call: TRBV6-5
cdr3_length: 14
cdr3_nt: TGTGCCAGCAGGTCACAGGGGGGGAACACTGAAGCTTTCTTT
cdr3_aa: CASRSQGGNTEAFF

clone_size: NA
j_call: TRBJ2-1
d_call: NA
v_call: TRBV24-1
cdr3_length: 15
cdr3_nt: TGTGCCACCAGTGGCGGCCAGGGGATCTACAATGAGCAGTTCTTC
cdr3_aa: CATSGGQGIYNEQFF

clone_size: many
j_call: TRBJ2-3
d_call: NA
v_call: TRBV5-1
cdr3_length: 16
cdr3_nt: TGCGCCAGCAGCTCTGGTGGGGGGGCCGGCACAGATACGCAGTATTTT
cdr3_aa: CASSSGGGAGTDTQYF

clone_size: NA
j_call: TRBJ1-1
d_call: TRBD1
v_call: TRBV11-2
cdr3_length: 18
cdr3_nt: TGTGCCAGCAGCTTTGCCGTCCCGGGACAGGGCTGGGGCACTGAAGCTTTCTTT
cdr3_aa: CASSFAVPGQGWGTEAFF

clone_size: NA
j_call: TRBJ2-2
d_call: TRBD2
v_call: TRBV6-5
cdr3_length: 15
cdr3_nt: TGTGCCAGCAGTTCTCTAGCGGGGGGCGGCGGGGAGCTGTTTTTT
cdr3_aa: CASSSLAGGGGELFF

clone_size: NA
j_call: TRBJ1-3
d_call: NA
v_call: TRBV6-5
cdr3_length: 12
cdr3_nt: TGTGCCAGCAGTTACGGCGGAAACACCATATATTTT
cdr3_aa: CASSYGGNTIYF

clone_size: NA
j_call: TRBJ1-2
d_call: NA
v_call: TRBV4-1
cdr3_length: 15
cdr3_nt: TGCGCCAGCAGCCAAGTTGGGAGTGGGATCTATGGCTACACCTTC
cdr3_aa: CASSQVGSGIYGYTF

clone_size: NA
j_call: TRBJ1-2
d_call: TRBD1
v_call: TRBV5-1
cdr3_length: 15
cdr3_nt: TGCGCCAGCAGCTCAGGACAGGGTCCCAACTATGGCTACACCTTC
cdr3_aa: CASSSGQGPNYGYTF

clone_size: NA
j_call: TRBJ1-6
d_call: NA
v_call: TRBV7-2
cdr3_length: 18
cdr3_nt: TGTGCCAGCAGCCAGGACAGCCTACCGAGCTCCTATAATTCACCCCTCCACTTT
cdr3_aa: CASSQDSLPSSYNSPLHF

clone_size: NA
j_call: TRBJ1-2
d_call: NA
v_call: TRBV28
cdr3_length: 12
cdr3_nt: TGTGCCAGCAGTTCGGAGGGCTATGGCTACACCTTC
cdr3_aa: CASSSEGYGYTF